The 9 T cell receptor beta chains below all came from one sample that was sequenced in a study of T cells in Graves' hyperthyroidism and ophthalmopathy. RNA transcripts were the template for amplifying TCR beta CDR3 regions. The TCR CDR3 first-round RT-PCR relied on the HTBI primer set. TCRdb itself ran the multiplex PCR reads through MiXCR, one entry per CDR3 protein. The sample contains fewer than 900,000 distinct CDR3 sequences, about 17% of which appear only once. The sample taken for sequencing was blood. Every receptor here comes from a man in his late teens or twenties with Graves' hyperthyroidism.

The J gene is TRBJ2-7, the V gene TRBV20-1; unclear D gene. The germline CDR1 and CDR2 sequences are DFQATT and SNEGSKA (reference sequence). This CDR3 has 13 residues. V shed 0 bases and J shed 0 bases, with 6 bases lying between them. The DNA for the CDR3 is TGCAGTGCTAGAGAGACGGCCTCCTACGAGCAGTACTTC. As protein: CSARETASYEQYF.

This clonotype was seen only a few times. This rearrangement joins TRBV7-9 to TRBJ2-2; 9 nucleotides agree with TRBD2. V trimming: 5 bases; J trimming: 1 base; junction bases outside the gene matches: 2. CDR3 length equals 15 residues. The germline gives CDR1 SEHNR, CDR2 FQNEAQ (reference sequence). CDR3 protein: CASSRTSENTGELFF. DNA for the CDR3: TGTGCCAGCAGCCGGACTAGCGAGAACACCGGGGAGCTGTTTTTT.

The chain couples TRBV7-9 to TRBJ2-7, with D possibly TRBD1 on 6 matching bases. V was clipped by 4 bases and J by 0 bases, with 10 bases between them. The CDR3 is made up of 14 amino acids. CDR1 is SEHNR, CDR2 FQNEAQ, per germline (reference sequence). The CDR3 protein is CASSYRAVSYEQYF. CDR3 nucleotide sequence: TGTGCCAGCAGCTACAGGGCCGTCTCCTACGAGCAGTACTTC.

In this sample, this clonotype turned up a few times. The V and J genes are TRBV11-3 and TRBJ2-1, with D possibly being TRBD2 (5 bases). Germline V gene data show CDR1 as SGHNT and CDR2 as YENEEA. CDR3 size: 13 residues. The V end was cut by 6 bases, the J end by 8 bases, with 14 bases between. The CDR3 region is CASRHRQDYEQFF. The DNA of the CDR3 is TGTGCCAGCAGACATCGCCAGGACTATGAGCAGTTCTTC. The whole variable domain, remainder taken from reference TRBV11-3 and TRBJ2-1, is EAGVVQSPRYKIIEKKQPVAFWCNPISGHNTLYWYLQNLGQGPELLIRYENEEAVDDSQLPKDRFSAERLKGVDSTLKIQPAELGDSAVYLCASRHRQDYEQFFGPGTRLTVL.

At least ten counts were recorded for this clonotype. The chain couples TRBV28 to TRBJ2-1, with TRBD2 identical over 12 bases. Germline V CDR1 and CDR2: MDHEN, SYDVKM. After removal of 6 bases from V and 2 bases from J, the junction contained 2 bases not matched to a gene. The CDR3 extends over 15 amino acids. CDR3 loop: CASRSSGRAYNEQFF. The CDR3 DNA is TGTGCCAGCAGGTCTAGCGGGAGGGCCTACAATGAGCAGTTCTTC.

On this clonotype: With a much larger clone just one base away, this may be a read error. The chain combines TRBV9 with TRBJ2-5; 8 bases map to TRBD2. Germline V lookup: CDR1 SGDLS, CDR2 YYNGEE. The CDR3 runs 16 residues. This CDR3 is CASSVAGLEGQEAQYF. The CDR3 nucleotides read TGTGCCAGCAGCGTAGCGGGACTAGAGGGACAAGAGGCCCAGTACTTC. The variable domain in full, completed from reference TRBV9 and TRBJ2-5, reads DSGVTQTPKHLITATGQRVTLRCSPRSGDLSVYWYQQSLDQGLQFLIQYYNGEERAKGNILERFSAQQFPDLHSELNLSSLELGDSALYFCASSVAGLEGQEAQYFGPGTRLLVL.

The chain links TRBV28 to TRBJ2-5; 10 bases fit TRBD2. The length of the CDR3 is 14 residues. Germline assignment: CDR1 MDHEN and CDR2 SYDVKM. V was pared by 7 bases and J by 5 bases, with 7 bases of the junction left unmatched. The CDR3 region is CASTLAGAGETQYF. The CDR3 DNA reads TGTGCCAGCACTCTAGCGGGAGCTGGGGAGACCCAGTACTTC.

The chain recombines TRBV29-1 with TRBJ2-4; 7 bases line up with TRBD1. CDR1 is SQVTM, CDR2 ANQGSEA, per germline. The CDR3 is 12 amino acids. The V gene end was trimmed by 5 bases and the J gene end by 7 bases; junction bases not matched to a gene: 5. The chain's CDR3 is CSVRATGNIQYF. The CDR3 region has the DNA TGCAGCGTTCGGGCGACAGGGAACATTCAGTACTTC.

This rearrangement joins TRBV7-9 to TRBJ1-4; 8 bases are a match to TRBD1. The CDR3 has 15 amino acids. Germline V gives CDR1 SEHNR, CDR2 FQNEAQ (reference sequence). The ends lost 5 bases at V and 8 bases at J; junction bases unmatched: 10. CDR3 bases: TGTGCCAGCAGCATTGGACAGGGAGAAGGCGAAAAACTGTTTTTT. It yields the protein CASSIGQGEGEKLFF.